These 5 T cell receptor beta chains were all obtained from the same sample, sequenced in a study of identifying expanded T cells in peripheral blood. Measured with immunoSEQ multiplex PCR; TCRdb has only the in-frame clones, and not every one. The sample records some 130,000 clones, 65% to 90% being singletons. Sequencing was done on a sample of blood. The receptors here all came from a person aged 18 to 69 in good health.

The chain combines TRBV28 with TRBJ1-2; TRBD1 aligns across 10 bases. With V trimmed by 6 bases and J by 3 bases, 7 bases remained unmatched. Germline-derived CDR1 and CDR2 are MDHEN and SYDVKM. The CDR3 has 15 amino acids. CDR3 nucleotides: TGTGCCAGCAGAAAGGGACAGGGGTTAGACTATGGCTACACCTTC. Its protein is CASRKGQGLDYGYTF.

Here the CDR3 reads CASRSKTGVNTGELFF. In DNA form, the CDR3 reads TGTGCCAGCAGATCTAAAACAGGGGTTAACACCGGGGAGCTGTTTTTT. The gene calls are TRBV28 and TRBJ2-2; 7 bases line up with TRBD1. The V gene end was trimmed by 6 bases and the J gene end by 2 bases; junction bases not matched to a gene: 9. The CDR3 contains 16 residues. Germline CDR1 MDHEN, CDR2 SYDVKM.

V and J are TRBV28 and TRBJ2-1; a possible D gene is TRBD1 (7 bases). The CDR3 has 14 residues. Looked up from germline, CDR1 is MDHEN and CDR2 is SYDVKM. V gave up 5 bases and J gave up 3 bases, with 11 bases separating them. The CDR3 region is CASSTGEDYNEQFF. CDR3 coding DNA: TGTGCCAGCAGTACAGGGGAGGACTACAATGAGCAGTTCTTC.

The genes are TRBV5-1 and TRBJ2-3; D is uncertain. The CDR3 is 15 residues long. The germline V and J ends were trimmed by 2 bases and 2 bases, with 12 bases remaining between them. Germline V gene sequence: CDR1 SGHRS, CDR2 YFSETQ. The CDR3: CASSLWTADTDTQYF. The CDR3 DNA reads as TGCGCCAGCAGCTTATGGACGGCGGACACAGATACGCAGTATTTT.

The chain recombines TRBV7-3 with TRBJ1-1; D not certain. CDR1 SGHTA and CDR2 FQGTGA come from the germline V gene. V shed 3 bases and J shed 6 bases, with 11 bases lying between them. The CDR3 sequence is 13 residues long. The DNA of the CDR3 is TGTGCCAGCAGCTTTGGCCTAGGGTCTGAAGCTTTCTTT. It is translated as CASSFGLGSEAFF.